These 20 T cell receptor beta chains originate from one sample sequenced in a study of T cell changes during pregnancy in multiple sclerosis. TCRdb keeps only in-frame clones here, not all; method: immunoSEQ multiplex PCR. The data hold roughly 80,000 clones, with about 90% observed a single time. The sequenced sample was peripheral blood, obtained before pregnancy. The receptor set was obtained from a female donor with multiple sclerosis, enrolled in a pregnancy study.

The chain employs TRBV15 and TRBJ2-7, with TRBD2 identical over 9 bases. The germline V gene has CDR1 LNHNV and CDR2 YYDKDF (reference sequence). With V trimmed by 2 bases and J by 3 bases, 8 bases remained unmatched. The CDR3 runs to 16 residues. DNA of the CDR3: TGTGCCACCAGCAGAACTGCCGGGACTAGCTACTACGAGCAGTACTTC. Translating gives CATSRTAGTSYYEQYF.

The gene calls are TRBV9 and TRBJ2-1; perhaps TRBD2 as D (5 bases). CDR3 size: 15 residues. V lost 0 bases and J lost 3, with 10 bases in between. The germline V gene encodes CDR1 SGDLS and CDR2 YYNGEE. This chain's CDR3 is CASSVGSTIYNEQFF. The CDR3 nucleotides read TGTGCCAGCAGCGTAGGATCGACTATCTACAATGAGCAGTTCTTC.

This chain links TRBV4-2 with TRBJ2-6, with D tentatively TRBD2 (5 bases). This CDR3 is built from 16 residues. CDR1 and CDR2 (germline): LGHNA, YNFKEQ. V was pared by 1 base and J by 0 bases, with 7 bases between. The CDR3 sequence is CASSQAGNSGANVLTF. The CDR3 coding sequence is TGTGCCAGCAGCCAAGCGGGGAACTCTGGGGCCAACGTCCTGACTTTC.

This clone was seen only once. The rearrangement joins TRBV6-5 to TRBJ1-1, with 8 nucleotides matching TRBD1. Germline CDR1 and CDR2: MNHEY and SVGAGI. With V trimmed by 0 bases and J by 5 bases, 8 bases remained unmatched. The CDR3 is made up of 16 amino acids. This chain's CDR3 is CASSYSGQGARTEAFF. The CDR3 DNA sequence: TGTGCCAGCAGTTACTCGGGCCAGGGGGCGCGGACTGAAGCTTTCTTT.

The chain uses TRBV19 and TRBJ2-1; 11 positions agree with TRBD2. V shed 5 bases, J shed 10 bases, and the junction held 4 bases outside the gene matches. CDR1 LNHDA and CDR2 SQIVND come from the germline V gene (reference sequence). This CDR3 is 13 amino acids long. The CDR3: CASSVAGGLEQFF. CDR3 nucleotide sequence: TGTGCCAGTAGTGTAGCGGGAGGGCTAGAGCAGTTCTTC.

This sequence joins TRBV5-1 and TRBJ2-3, with TRBD2 identical over 8 bases. The ends lost 4 bases at V and 0 bases at J; junction bases unmatched: 4. Germline CDR1 and CDR2: SGHRS and YFSETQ. This CDR3 has 15 residues. This CDR3 is CASSPRTSSTDTQYF. The CDR3 region has the DNA TGCGCCAGCAGCCCACGGACTAGCAGCACAGATACGCAGTATTTT.

CDR3 sequence: CASSWTGTGIETQYF. CDR3 bases: TGTGCCAGCAGCTGGACCGGGACAGGGATTGAGACCCAGTACTTC. J is TRBJ2-5 and V is TRBV5-6; the match to TRBD1 covers 9 bases. Germline loops: CDR1 SGHDT, CDR2 YYEEEE. Trimming at V came to 3 bases and at J to 5 bases, leaving 8 bases not matched to a gene. The CDR3 contains 15 residues. Combining the CDR3 with reference TRBV5-6 and TRBJ2-5 gives the whole variable domain DAGVTQSPTHLIKTRGQQVTLRCSPKSGHDTVSWYQQALGQGPQFIFQYYEEEERQRGNFPDRFSGHQFPNYSSELNVNALLLGDSALYLCASSWTGTGIETQYFGPGTRLLVL.

The CDR3 nucleotides read TGCGCCAGCAGAACTACCTACTCCTACAATGAGCAGTTCTTC. It encodes CASRTTYSYNEQFF. The J gene is TRBJ2-1, the V gene TRBV5-1; no firm D call. Trimming cost V 5 bases and J 0 bases, with 9 bases left between them. CDR1 is SGHRS and CDR2 is YFSETQ in the germline V gene. The CDR3 is 14 amino acids.

The chain is built from TRBV7-9 and TRBJ1-1; possibly TRBD1 for D (6 bases). Germline CDR1 SEHNR, CDR2 FQNEAQ (reference sequence). The CDR3 has 15 residues. V lost 0 bases and J 0 bases, leaving 8 bases between the germline ends. CDR3 amino acids: CASSLAGQVNTEAFF. CDR3 nucleotides: TGTGCCAGCAGCTTAGCGGGACAAGTGAACACTGAAGCTTTCTTT.

This clone was counted a single time. The chain employs TRBV6-5 and TRBJ2-3; the match to TRBD1 covers 11 bases. The CDR3 is 14 residues long. J lost 5 bases, V lost 6 bases, and 4 bases had no gene match. Germline CDR1 MNHEY, CDR2 SVGAGI. The CDR3: CASSGQGAQDTQYF. CDR3 sequence (DNA): TGTGCCAGCAGCGGACAGGGGGCGCAAGATACGCAGTATTTT.

The CDR3 nucleotides read TGTGCCAGTAGTGAGCACAGGAACACTGAAGCTTTCTTT. Translated: CASSEHRNTEAFF. V and J are TRBV19 and TRBJ1-1, with D uncertain. V was shortened by 5 bases and J by 1 base, with 8 bases between the two germline ends. CDR3 length: 13 amino acids. Germline V CDR1 and CDR2: LNHDA, SQIVND (reference sequence).

As to this clone: At one boundary the junction diverges from the germline segment, which might be a read error. The genes are TRBV20-1 and TRBJ2-1; 7 bases map to TRBD1. Germline V lookup: CDR1 DFQATT, CDR2 SNEGSKA (reference sequence). CDR3 size: 10 residues. The CDR3 loop reads CSATGTEPVF. CDR3 bases: TGCAGTGCTACCGGGACAGAGCCTGTCTTC.

V usage is TRBV2 and J usage is TRBJ1-1; weak D call: TRBD1 (5 bases). Trimming cost V 6 bases and J 10 bases, with 24 bases left between them. The germline V gene has CDR1 SNHLY and CDR2 FYNNEI. There are 15 residues in the CDR3. Here the CDR3 reads CASREVGGAPWGAFF. CDR3 bases: TGTGCCAGCAGGGAGGTTGGAGGGGCGCCTTGGGGAGCTTTCTTT.

As regards this clone: An end of the junction does not agree with germline; a read error may underlie this. The chain uses TRBV28 and TRBJ1-5; D is ambiguous. In germline, CDR1 is MDHEN, CDR2 SYDVKM. This CDR3 has 14 amino acids. CDR3 loop: CASSLEGKGQPQHF. The CDR3 DNA reads TGTGCCAGTAGTTTAGAGGGTAAGGGTCAGCCCCAGCATTTT. Looking up the rest from reference TRBV28 and TRBJ1-5 gives the full variable domain: DVKVTQSSRYLVKRTGEKVFLECVQDMDHENMFWYRQDPGLGLRLIYFSYDVKMKEKGDIPEGYSVSREKKERFSLILESASTNQTSMYLCASSLEGKGQPQHFGDGTRLSIL.

This clone is a singleton in its sample. The chain has TRBV19 and TRBJ2-4; a possible D gene is TRBD1 (5 bases). Trimming took 5 bases from V and 1 from J, leaving 15 bases between them. The CDR3 is made up of 16 amino acids. Germline loops: CDR1 LNHDA, CDR2 SQIVND (reference sequence). The CDR3 DNA sequence: TGTGCCAGTAGTCCCGACAGCACTAAGGCCAAAAACATTCAGTACTTC. It encodes CASSPDSTKAKNIQYF.

This clone was found once. This rearrangement joins TRBV6-1 to TRBJ2-1; D unclear. Germline V lookup: CDR1 MNHNS, CDR2 SASEGT. V lost 2 bases and J lost 6, with 20 bases in between. The length of the CDR3 is 17 residues. The CDR3 reads CASSETGTALRGNEQFF. CDR3 bases: TGTGCCAGCAGTGAAACGGGTACCGCTCTACGTGGCAATGAGCAGTTCTTC.

The chain combines TRBV10-3 with TRBJ2-5, with 10 bases matching TRBD2. CDR1 is ENHRY, CDR2 SYGVKD, per germline. The ends lost 6 bases at V and 6 bases at J; junction bases unmatched: 7. CDR3 length: 14 residues. The CDR3 spells CAISLAGASKTQYF. CDR3 coding DNA: TGTGCCATCAGCCTAGCGGGAGCTTCGAAGACCCAGTACTTC.

The V and J genes are TRBV2 and TRBJ2-1, with 10 bases aligning to TRBD2. V gave up 5 bases and J gave up 5 bases; unmatched junction bases: 6. Germline CDR1 is SNHLY and CDR2 is FYNNEI. This CDR3 has 15 amino acids. The CDR3 nucleotides read TGTGCCAGCAGTAGACTAGCGGGTACCAACAATGAGCAGTTCTTC. Translating gives CASSRLAGTNNEQFF.

The chain uses TRBV4-2 and TRBJ2-7; 8 bases line up with TRBD2. The CDR3 is 18 residues long. Germline assignment: CDR1 LGHNA and CDR2 YNFKEQ. J gave up 0 bases and V 0 bases, and 10 bases lay outside the gene matches. This chain's CDR3 is CASSQERGAGVFSYEQYF. The CDR3 DNA reads TGTGCCAGCAGCCAAGAGAGGGGAGCGGGAGTCTTCTCCTACGAGCAGTACTTC.

This clone was seen once. The chain recombines TRBV27 with TRBJ2-5; D is perhaps TRBD2 (6 bases). There are 15 residues in the CDR3. Germline lookup yields CDR1 MNHEY and CDR2 SMNVEV (reference sequence). The germline V and J ends were trimmed by 5 bases and 5 bases, with 18 bases remaining between them. The CDR3 DNA is TGTGCCAGCAGTCCCTTAGATAATGGGGGGGAGACCCAGTACTTC. Encoded protein: CASSPLDNGGETQYF.